These T cell receptor beta chains were read from a single sample in a study of blood T cells in healthy people across ages. A single record per CDR3 protein comes from TCRdb applying MiXCR to the 5' RACE reads. In the table there are 1.4 million to 1.5 million distinct CDR3 sequences, roughly 40% of which are singletons. Sequenced sample: blood. The receptors were sampled from a woman aged 18 to 35 in good health. The CDR3 runs from the conserved cysteine through the conserved F or W. The order of the fields is V gene, clone size, D gene, J gene, CDR3 protein, CDR3 DNA. A D gene is named only where the DNA matches it firmly. The size field is filled for only some rows; it gives once, few, many or a size class.

TRBV6-5	NA	NA	TRBJ2-7	CASSYSRGTEQYF	TGTGCCAGCAGTTACTCCCGCGGGACCGAGCAGTACTTC
TRBV10-1	few	NA	TRBJ2-5	CASSDGTYETQYF	TGCGCCAGCAGTGACGGGACGTACGAGACCCAGTACTTC
TRBV20-1	NA	NA	TRBJ2-7	CSARDGAHSYEQYF	TGCAGTGCTAGAGATGGGGCACACTCCTACGAGCAGTACTTC
TRBV15	NA	NA	TRBJ2-1	CATSIQKFTGFGEQFF	TGTGCCACCAGCATCCAGAAATTCACAGGGTTCGGCGAGCAGTTCTTC
TRBV4-1	few	NA	TRBJ2-7	CASSQGLDYNEQYF	TGCGCCAGCAGCCAAGGGCTGGACTACAATGAGCAGTACTTC
TRBV9	NA	TRBD2	TRBJ2-7	CASSVDPAGGYEQYF	TGTGCCAGCAGCGTAGATCCAGCGGGAGGATACGAGCAGTACTTC
TRBV28	few	NA	TRBJ2-7	CASSPMSYEQYF	TGTGCCAGCAGTCCAATGTCCTACGAGCAGTACTTC
TRBV30	NA	NA	TRBJ1-6	CAWTGHRNSPLHF	TGTGCCTGGACAGGACATCGCAATTCACCCCTCCACTTT
TRBV12-3/TRBV12-4	NA	TRBD1	TRBJ1-5	CASSSPGTGVKQPQHF	TGTGCCAGCAGTTCGCCCGGGACAGGGGTCAAGCAGCCCCAGCATTTT
TRBV27	NA	NA	TRBJ2-3	CASGYDGVLDTQYF	TGTGCCAGCGGCTATGATGGAGTTTTAGATACGCAGTATTTT
TRBV29-1	NA	NA	TRBJ1-1	CSVPFAGENTEAFF	TGCAGCGTTCCGTTCGCAGGGGAGAACACTGAAGCTTTCTTT
TRBV6-5	NA	NA	TRBJ1-1	CASRPGRYMNTEAFF	TGTGCCAGCAGGCCAGGACGGTACATGAACACTGAAGCTTTCTTT
TRBV9	few	NA	TRBJ1-2	CASSALGHGYTF	TGTGCCAGCAGCGCTCTTGGCCATGGCTACACCTTC
TRBV12-3/TRBV12-4	NA	TRBD1	TRBJ1-2	CASIDRETNYGYTF	TGTGCCAGCATCGACAGGGAAACTAACTATGGCTACACCTTC
TRBV2	NA	NA	TRBJ2-7	CASNWDTAPRSYEQYF	TGTGCCAGCAACTGGGATACGGCACCCCGCTCCTACGAGCAGTACTTC
TRBV5-1	many	NA	TRBJ2-1	CASSSVGGPSNEQFF	TGCGCCAGCAGCTCAGTCGGGGGACCCTCCAATGAGCAGTTCTTC
TRBV5-1	medium-sized	TRBD2	TRBJ2-1	CASSPGFGGGPLNEQFF	TGCGCCAGCAGCCCGGGCTTTGGGGGAGGGCCTCTGAATGAGCAGTTCTTC
TRBV3-1	NA	TRBD1	TRBJ2-7	CASSRRGGQGTYEQYF	TGTGCCAGCAGCCGAAGAGGGGGACAGGGTACCTACGAGCAGTACTTC
TRBV9	NA	TRBD2	TRBJ2-1	CASSHRTSGGTYNEQFF	TGTGCCAGCAGCCATAGGACTAGCGGGGGGACCTACAATGAGCAGTTCTTC
TRBV6-5	NA	TRBD1	TRBJ2-7	CASSYLGQARSYEQYF	TGTGCCAGCAGTTACCTCGGACAGGCGAGATCCTACGAGCAGTACTTC
TRBV20-1	NA	TRBD2	TRBJ2-3	CSARELSGREADTQYF	TGCAGTGCTAGAGAACTCAGCGGGAGGGAAGCAGATACGCAGTATTTT
TRBV3-1	few	NA	TRBJ2-1	CASSQDQRSGQRGDEQFF	TGTGCCAGCAGCCAAGATCAACGTTCAGGACAGCGAGGTGATGAGCAGTTCTTC
TRBV3-1	NA	NA	TRBJ2-4	CASSTPGTVEGNIQYF	TGTGCCAGCAGCACACCCGGGACCGTGGAAGGGAACATTCAGTACTTC
TRBV2	NA	NA	TRBJ2-7	CASSAEGTQSYEQYF	TGTGCCAGCAGTGCGGAAGGGACACAGTCCTACGAGCAGTACTTC
TRBV3-1	NA	NA	TRBJ2-5	CASSQVSTRYQETQYF	TGTGCCAGCAGCCAAGTTTCTACCCGGTACCAAGAGACCCAGTACTTC
TRBV4-1	few	TRBD1	TRBJ1-4	CASSQDMGQGGGKLFF	TGCGCCAGCAGCCAAGATATGGGACAGGGAGGCGGAAAACTGTTTTTT
TRBV4-1	once	NA	TRBJ2-1	CASRAKGGHNEQFF	TGCGCCAGCAGGGCGAAAGGCGGGCACAATGAGCAGTTCTTC
TRBV6-5	many	TRBD1	TRBJ2-7	CASSSPGQGFYEQYF	TGTGCCAGCAGTTCCCCGGGACAGGGGTTCTACGAGCAGTACTTC
TRBV20-1	NA	NA	TRBJ2-1	CSARDPAADHEQFF	TGCAGTGCTAGAGATCCAGCGGCGGATCATGAGCAGTTCTTC